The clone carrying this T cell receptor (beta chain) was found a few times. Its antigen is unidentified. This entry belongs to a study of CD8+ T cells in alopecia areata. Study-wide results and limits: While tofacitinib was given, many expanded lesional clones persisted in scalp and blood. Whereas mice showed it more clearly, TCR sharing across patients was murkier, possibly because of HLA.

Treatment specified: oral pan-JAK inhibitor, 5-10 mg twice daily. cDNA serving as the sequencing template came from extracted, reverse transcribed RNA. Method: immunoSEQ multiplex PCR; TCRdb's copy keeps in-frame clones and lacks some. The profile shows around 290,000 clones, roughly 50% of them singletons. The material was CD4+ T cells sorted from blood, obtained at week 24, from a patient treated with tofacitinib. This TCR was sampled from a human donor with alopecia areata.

The CDR3 region is CASSARQGAYNEQFF. CDR3 in DNA: TGTGCCAGCAGCGCGCGACAGGGGGCCTACAATGAGCAGTTCTTC. The rearrangement joins TRBV5-4 to TRBJ2-1, with 9 bases that match TRBD1. The V and J ends lost 4 bases and 2 bases, in that order; junction bases with no gene match: 4. This CDR3 has 15 amino acids. CDR1 SGHNT and CDR2 YYREEE come from the germline V gene (reference sequence). The full variable domain, rest sourced from reference TRBV5-4 and TRBJ2-1, is ETGVTQSPTHLIKTRGQQVTLRCSSQSGHNTVSWYQQALGQGPQFIFQYYREEENGRGNFPPRFSGLQFPNYSSELNVNALELDDSALYLCASSARQGAYNEQFFGPGTRLTVL.